These T cell receptor beta chains were read from a single sample in a study of OX40 agonist ivuxolimab in advanced cancers. Method: immunoSEQ multiplex PCR; TCRdb's copy keeps in-frame clones and lacks some. The sample has around 37,000 clones, about 84% seen once. Here the sequenced sample was CD4+ or CD8+ T cells sorted from blood, taken in a trial of the OX40 agonist ivuxolimab. These receptors all stem from an adult with an advanced solid tumor such as melanoma, head and neck, liver or kidney cancer. Both conserved end residues are part of each CDR3. D genes are given only for firm matches.

>13|TRBV6-1|NA|TRBJ2-3
CASIQVLTDTQYF
>13|TRBV4-1|NA|TRBJ2-1
CASSQPTRIEQFF
>15|TRBV5-1|NA|TRBJ2-2
CASSLTALTTGELFF
>13|TRBV18|NA|TRBJ1-1
CAVGMGMNTEAFF
>15|TRBV10-2|TRBD1|TRBJ2-7
CASPESAGGAYEQYF
>18|TRBV7-2|TRBD2|TRBJ2-7
CASSRGRGLAGVSYEQYF
>14|TRBV6-5|TRBD2|TRBJ2-3
CASRKAGGPDTQYF
>16|TRBV10-3|TRBD1|TRBJ1-2
CAISELGTGVNYGYTF
>13|TRBV7-9|TRBD2|TRBJ2-1
CASRTSGRNEQFF
>15|TRBV7-3|TRBD2|NA
CASSLSGGRFYEQYF
>14|TRBV5-1|TRBD1|TRBJ1-5
CASSDGTGSQPQHF
>15|TRBV6-5|TRBD1|TRBJ1-5
CASSGDRGLGQPQHF
>14|TRBV7-9|NA|TRBJ1-5
CATSAQDSNQPQHF
>15|TRBV9|NA|TRBJ2-3
CASSVVGNHKDTQYF
>15|TRBV28|NA|TRBJ2-7
CASSLRGGLLYEQYF
>15|TRBV2|TRBD2|TRBJ2-3
CASSDGDYRRGTQYF
>16|TRBV19|NA|TRBJ2-5
CASRTGIAAVGETQYF
>16|TRBV7-2|NA|TRBJ1-2
CASSLGVAGARAGYTF
>15|TRBV11-2|NA|TRBJ2-1
CASSFSQGMANEQFF
>14|TRBV9|TRBD1|TRBJ2-7
CASSSGQGGREQYF
>16|TRBV7-2|TRBD1|TRBJ1-5
CASSQGRQGVNQPQHF
>14|TRBV6-6|TRBD1|TRBJ2-1
CASTPRDRLNEQFF
>12|TRBV28|NA|TRBJ2-7
CASRGDTYEQYF
>15|TRBV15|NA|TRBJ1-1
CATSSNRVQSTEAFF
>15|TRBV5-6|NA|TRBJ1-4
CASSQSGQLNEKLFF
>13|TRBV28|NA|TRBJ2-4
CASSSGAKNIQYF
>15|TRBV6-6|TRBD1|TRBJ1-2
CASSLTGGGWVGYTF
>15|TRBV7-2|TRBD1|TRBJ1-6
CASSRGQIYNSPLHF
>15|TRBV2|TRBD1|TRBJ1-5
CASKEGARGNQPQHF
>16|TRBV11-3|NA|TRBJ2-4
CASSLVYAAAANIQYF
>17|TRBV5-1|TRBD2|TRBJ2-5
CASSLASSSGGGETQYF
>11|TRBV4-2|NA|TRBJ1-4
CASSIREKLFF
>14|TRBV19|NA|TRBJ1-2
CASKPRQLNYGYTF
>12|TRBV2|NA|TRBJ2-7
CASNSDSYEQYF
>15|TRBV2|NA|TRBJ2-3
CASSGGEGNTDTQYF
>14|TRBV5-6|NA|TRBJ2-1
CASSSRTAYNEQFF
>15|TRBV11-1|TRBD1|TRBJ2-1
CASSTGVSSYNEQFF